This passage covers 24 T cell receptor beta chains from one sample sequenced in a study of blood T cell repertoires in COVID-19. Libraries were prepared by immunoSEQ multiplex PCR; TCRdb keeps only in-frame clonotypes and omits some of them. This table has 150,000 to 200,000 clones, over 75% appearing once. Sequenced: PBMCs or T cells enriched from blood (not recorded which). Every receptor here comes from a woman aged 18 to 35 who had recovered from COVID-19.

CDR3 loop: CASSQGSGADQETQYF. In nucleotides, the CDR3 is TGTGCCAGCAGCCAAGGTAGCGGGGCCGACCAAGAGACCCAGTACTTC. The V call is TRBV3-1 (or the pseudogene TRBV3-2), the J call TRBJ2-5; 8 bases align to TRBD2. Trimming took 1 base from V and 0 from J; bases not matched to a gene: 4. Germline CDR1 is LGHDT and CDR2 is YNNKEL (reference sequence). The CDR3 contains 16 residues.

This rearrangement joins TRBV30 to TRBJ2-1, with 8 bases matching TRBD2. The CDR3 has 13 amino acids. Germline lookup yields CDR1 GTSNPN and CDR2 SVGIG (reference sequence). The CDR3 sequence is CACPGTSSNEQFF. In nucleotides, the CDR3 is TGTGCTTGCCCCGGGACTAGTAGCAATGAGCAGTTCTTC.

The chain recombines TRBV9 with TRBJ2-7, with TRBD2 identical over 7 bases. The CDR3 sequence is 15 residues long. Trimming removed 0 bases from V and 9 bases from J; junction bases left unmatched: 12. Germline CDR1 reads SGDLS; CDR2 reads YYNGEE. The CDR3 region is CASSVGPTAGIRQYF. In DNA form, the CDR3 reads TGTGCCAGCAGCGTAGGACCTACAGCGGGAATACGGCAGTACTTC.

This clone was seen only once. V and J are TRBV7-9 and TRBJ1-1; the match to TRBD1 covers 9 bases. The CDR3 consists of 17 residues. Trimming at V came to 2 bases and at J to 0 bases, leaving 7 bases not matched to a gene. CDR1 and CDR2 (germline): SEHNR, FQNEAQ (reference sequence). CDR3 nucleotide sequence: TGTGCCAGCAGCTTATTGATCGGGACAGGGATGAACACTGAAGCTTTCTTT. Protein product: CASSLLIGTGMNTEAFF. The full variable domain, completed using reference TRBV7-9 and TRBJ1-1, is DTGVSQNPRHKITKRGQNVTFRCDPISEHNRLYWYRQTLGQGPEFLTYFQNEAQLEKSRLLSDRFSAERPKGSFSTLEIQRTEQGDSAMYLCASSLLIGTGMNTEAFFGQGTRLTVV.

The V gene is TRBV28, the J gene TRBJ1-2, with a tentative D call TRBD1 (6 bases). CDR3 length: 14 residues. Germline V gene lookup returns CDR1 MDHEN and CDR2 SYDVKM. The V end lost 6 bases, the J end lost 4 bases, and 15 bases lay between the germline ends. CDR3 nucleotides: TGTGCCAGCAGGCCACCGGACAGCTTCTATGGCTACACCTTC. Its protein is CASRPPDSFYGYTF.

The chain has TRBV4-3 and TRBJ1-2, with 11 bases lining up with TRBD1. The germline V gene has CDR1 LGHNA and CDR2 YSLEER. CDR3 length: 15 residues. V lost 1 base to trimming and J lost 8 bases; unmatched junction nucleotides: 6. This CDR3 is CASSQGTGGTEGYTF. DNA for the CDR3: TGCGCCAGCAGCCAAGGGACAGGGGGCACGGAAGGCTACACCTTC.

The gene calls are TRBV3-1 (or the pseudogene TRBV3-2) and TRBJ1-2, with TRBD1 as a possible D gene (6 bases). V was shortened by 6 bases and J by 6 bases, with 14 bases between the two germline ends. The CDR3 totals 13 residues. CDR1 LGHDT and CDR2 YNNKEL come from the germline V gene (reference sequence). CDR3 sequence (DNA): TGTGCCAGCAGGGATACAGGGCGGGATGGCTACACCTTC. This gives the protein CASRDTGRDGYTF.

This rearrangement joins TRBV6-2 or TRBV6-3 to TRBJ1-6, with D perhaps TRBD1 (5 bases). Trimming stripped 4 bases from V and 5 bases from J, with 9 bases between. The CDR3 covers 14 residues. The germline gives CDR1 MNHEY, CDR2 SVGEGT. The CDR3 coding sequence is TGTGCCAGCAGTTGGGGCGGGGATAATTCACCCCTCCACTTT. It yields the protein CASSWGGDNSPLHF.

The sample holds a few counts of this clone. The chain combines TRBV3-1 (or the pseudogene TRBV3-2) with TRBJ1-4; D unclear. V lost 1 base to trimming and J lost 5 bases, with 8 bases between them. The CDR3 runs 14 residues. Per germline, CDR1 LGHDT and CDR2 YNNKEL (reference sequence). CDR3 DNA: TGTGCCAGCAGCCAAGTGGCTAGGAATGAAAAACTGTTTTTT. Amino acid sequence: CASSQVARNEKLFF.

The chain employs TRBV7-2 and TRBJ1-4; 7 nucleotides match TRBD1. V shed 2 bases and J 5 bases; nucleotides not matched to a gene: 5. CDR1 and CDR2 from the germline V gene are SGHTA and FQGNSA. This CDR3 is 15 amino acids long. The CDR3, as DNA: TGTGCCAGCAGCTTAATGGGACAGCAAAATGAAAAACTGTTTTTT. Amino acid sequence: CASSLMGQQNEKLFF.

The chain uses TRBV20-1 and TRBJ1-2; maybe TRBD1 (5 bases). The V end lost 3 bases, the J end lost 5 bases, and 10 bases lay between the germline ends. From germline, CDR1 is DFQATT and CDR2 SNEGSKA (reference sequence). This CDR3 has 12 amino acids. CDR3 coding DNA: TGCAGTGCTAGTCTGACAGATTATGGCTACACCTTC. Amino acid sequence: CSASLTDYGYTF.

The chain combines TRBV3-1 (or the pseudogene TRBV3-2) with TRBJ2-5; 13 bases line up with TRBD2. This CDR3 comprises 17 residues. The ends lost 0 bases at V and 5 bases at J; junction bases unmatched: 6. CDR1 and CDR2 from the germline V gene are LGHDT and YNNKEL (reference sequence). CDR3 sequence: CASSQDRGTSGDETQYF. In DNA form, the CDR3 reads TGTGCCAGCAGCCAAGATCGAGGGACTAGCGGGGATGAGACCCAGTACTTC.

The V and J genes are TRBV30 and TRBJ1-1; D remains ambiguous. The germline V gene encodes CDR1 GTSNPN and CDR2 SVGIG (reference sequence). V was shortened by 4 bases and J by 0 bases, with 9 bases between the two germline ends. CDR3 size: 13 residues. The chain's CDR3 is CAWTMNLNTEAFF. DNA of the CDR3: TGTGCCTGGACCATGAACTTGAACACTGAAGCTTTCTTT.

V usage is TRBV4-3 and J usage is TRBJ1-2; D might be TRBD1 (5 bases). With 3 bases removed from V and 3 bases from J, the gap between germline ends came to 20 bases. CDR1 and CDR2 from the germline V gene are LGHNA and YSLEER. CDR3 size: 17 residues. CDR3 sequence reads: CASSQETSGWNYYGYTF. CDR3 sequence (DNA): TGCGCCAGCAGCCAGGAAACCTCAGGGTGGAACTACTATGGCTACACCTTC.

The chain recombines TRBV28 with TRBJ1-2; 12 positions match TRBD1. This CDR3 is 15 amino acids long. The V segment lost 6 bases and the J segment 8 bases; nucleotides outside the gene matches: 10. In germline, CDR1 is MDHEN, CDR2 SYDVKM. Written as DNA, the CDR3 is TGTGCCAGCAGCTACGGGACAGGGGGCGCGGGAGGCTACACCTTC. Translation gives CASSYGTGGAGGYTF.

CDR3 nucleotide sequence: TGCGCCAGCAGCTTGGACGGACAGGGGAATTCACCCCTCCACTTT. It encodes CASSLDGQGNSPLHF. The gene calls are TRBV5-1 and TRBJ1-6, with 9 positions matching TRBD1. Germline CDR1 and CDR2: SGHRS and YFSETQ. The CDR3 runs 15 residues. V was clipped by 0 bases and J by 7 bases; unmatched bases: 2.

This sequence joins TRBV19 and TRBJ2-7; D is possibly TRBD2 (5 bases). CDR1 and CDR2 from the germline V gene are LNHDA and SQIVND (reference sequence). Between the trimmed V and J ends, which lost 8 bases and 1 base, there was a span of 9 bases. The CDR3 consists of 12 residues. The chain's CDR3 is CASRGQSYEQYF. CDR3 in DNA: TGTGCCAGTCGGGGTCAATCCTACGAGCAGTACTTC.

This clone was picked up one time. The chain uses TRBV5-1 and TRBJ1-1, with TRBD1 matching over 7 bases. Germline-derived CDR1 and CDR2 are SGHRS and YFSETQ. The CDR3 length is 14 residues. V shed 4 bases, J shed 1 base, and the junction held 4 bases outside the gene matches. CDR3: CASSPRGENTEAFF. The CDR3 DNA is TGCGCCAGCAGCCCCAGGGGGGAGAACACTGAAGCTTTCTTT.

Remarks on this clone: At one end, the junction sequence differs from germline, possibly due to a read error. The V gene is TRBV25-1, the J gene TRBJ1-3; 9 bases map to TRBD1. The CDR3 is 13 amino acids. The V gene's germline CDR1 is MGHDK and CDR2 SYGVNS. This chain's CDR3 is CASLKDRGSTIYF. Written as DNA, the CDR3 is TGTGCCAGCCTGAAGGACAGGGGAAGCACCATATATTTT.

This chain joins TRBV19 and TRBJ1-2, with 7 positions matching TRBD1. The ends lost 10 bases at V and 6 bases at J; junction bases unmatched: 5. There are 11 residues in the CDR3. From germline, CDR1 is LNHDA and CDR2 SQIVND (reference sequence). The CDR3 region is CATSQGNGYTF. The CDR3, as DNA: TGTGCCACGTCACAGGGGAATGGCTACACCTTC.

This chain joins TRBV2 and TRBJ2-1; perhaps TRBD1 as D (6 bases). Trimming shortened V by 6 bases and J by 0 bases, and 21 bases separated the two germline ends. This CDR3 has 18 amino acids. CDR1 is SNHLY, CDR2 FYNNEI, per germline. The CDR3: CASRGQVVGISSYNEQFF. In DNA form, the CDR3 reads TGTGCCAGCAGGGGACAAGTCGTGGGGATTAGCTCCTACAATGAGCAGTTCTTC.

The CDR3 is CASSLQARGPYEQYF. The DNA of the CDR3 is TGTGCCAGCAGCTTACAAGCAAGAGGGCCTTACGAGCAGTACTTC. The chain employs TRBV5-4 and TRBJ2-7, with a tentative D call TRBD2 (5 bases). The germline V gene encodes CDR1 SGHNT and CDR2 YYREEE (reference sequence). The V and J ends lost 2 bases and 4 bases respectively, with 16 bases between them. The CDR3 length is 15 residues.

The rearrangement joins TRBV6-5 to TRBJ1-2, with D possibly matching TRBD1 (6 bases). CDR3 length equals 13 residues. Germline CDR1 is MNHEY and CDR2 is SVGAGI. V lost 5 bases and J lost 6, with 13 bases in between. This CDR3 reads CASSRAQGNGYTF. The CDR3 nucleotides read TGTGCCAGCAGTCGAGCACAGGGTAATGGCTACACCTTC.

CDR3 nucleotide sequence: TGTGCCAGCGGAACTACGAGACTGCAGTTCTTC. Its translation: CASGTTRLQFF. The V call is TRBV28, the J call TRBJ2-1; D not resolved. Trimming took 8 bases from V and 12 from J, leaving 14 bases between them. The germline gives CDR1 MDHEN, CDR2 SYDVKM. The CDR3 is made up of 11 amino acids.